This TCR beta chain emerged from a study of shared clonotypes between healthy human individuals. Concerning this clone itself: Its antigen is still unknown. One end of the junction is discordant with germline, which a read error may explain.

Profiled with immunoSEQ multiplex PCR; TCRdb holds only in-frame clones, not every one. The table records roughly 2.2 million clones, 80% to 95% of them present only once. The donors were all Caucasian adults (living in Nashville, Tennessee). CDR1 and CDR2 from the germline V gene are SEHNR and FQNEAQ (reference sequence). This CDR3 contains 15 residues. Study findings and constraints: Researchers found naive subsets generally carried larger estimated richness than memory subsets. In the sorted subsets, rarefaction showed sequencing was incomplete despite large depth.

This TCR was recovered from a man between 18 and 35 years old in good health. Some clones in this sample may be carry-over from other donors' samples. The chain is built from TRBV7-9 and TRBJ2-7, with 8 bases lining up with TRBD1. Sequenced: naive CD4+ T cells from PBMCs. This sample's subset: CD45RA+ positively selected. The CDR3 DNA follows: TGTGCCAGCAGCTTCTTTCGGGGACAGGATTACGGGCAGTACTTC. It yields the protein CASSFFRGQDYGQYF.